This T cell receptor beta chain was found in a study of T cells in localized non-small cell lung cancer. Only in-frame clones appear in the TCRdb table, and some are missing; sequencing was by immunoSEQ multiplex PCR. The table includes just under 1,000 clones, approximately 23% detected once. Germline values: CDR1 SQVTM, CDR2 ANQGSEA. With V trimmed by 6 bases and J by 3 bases, 5 bases remained unmatched. This CDR3 contains 13 residues. In its sample, this clone was seen once. The chain recombines TRBV29-1 with TRBJ2-5, with TRBD1 matching over 9 bases. The source of this sequence is a woman aged 40-75 years with stage III lung adenocarcinoma. This sample comprised normal lung tissue next to the tumor, obtained before any cancer treatment. CDR3 coding DNA: TGCAGCGTCCCTGGGACAGGGAAAGAGACCCAGTACTTC. Its protein product is CSVPGTGKETQYF.